Each of the 22 T cell receptor beta chains below was sequenced from the same sample in a study of cytomegalovirus exposure and HLA in healthy donors. With 60 Vbeta and 13 Jbeta primers, the PCR was carried out. Profiling relied on immunoSEQ multiplex PCR, and the TCRdb table lists in-frame clones only, not all of them. The sample has 95,000 to 150,000 clones; roughly 78% are singletons. The sample was PBMCs. The receptors were sampled from a man aged 25 to 40 in good health and CMV-seropositive.

The chain uses TRBV4-1 and TRBJ1-1; D unclear. Trimming cost V 0 bases and J 10 bases, with 15 bases left between them. Germline CDR1 is MGHRA and CDR2 is YSYEKL. The CDR3 loop spans 14 amino acids. The CDR3 here is CASSQDITAGGAFF. Here the CDR3 DNA reads TGCGCCAGCAGCCAAGATATCACGGCCGGCGGAGCTTTCTTT.

The chain uses TRBV12-5 and TRBJ2-3, with 9 bases identical to TRBD2. This CDR3 is 13 amino acids long. CDR1 and CDR2 (germline): LGHNT, FRNRAP. J lost 2 bases, V lost 8 bases, and 2 bases had no gene match. The CDR3 sequence: CASIAGVTDTQYF. Written as DNA, the CDR3 is TGTGCTAGTATAGCGGGAGTCACAGATACGCAGTATTTT.

The J gene is TRBJ2-5, the V gene TRBV29-1; D may be TRBD1 (5 bases). CDR3 length equals 13 residues. Trimming removed 1 base at V and 2 bases at J, with 8 bases between. Germline V gives CDR1 SQVTM, CDR2 ANQGSEA. The CDR3 sequence: CSVEGQPQETQYF. The CDR3 coding sequence is TGCAGCGTTGAAGGACAGCCACAAGAGACCCAGTACTTC.

V gene TRBV18 combines with J gene TRBJ2-6; no definite D call. Germline CDR1 is KGHSH and CDR2 is LQKENI. V lost 3 bases to trimming and J lost 0 bases, with 6 bases between them. The CDR3 spans 15 residues. The CDR3 loop is CASSPSFSGANVLTF. The CDR3 bases are TGTGCCAGCTCACCTTCTTTCTCTGGGGCCAACGTCCTGACTTTC. Filled out from reference TRBV18 and TRBJ2-6, the complete variable domain reads NAGVMQNPRHLVRRRGQEARLRCSPMKGHSHVYWYRQLPEEGLKFMVYLQKENIIDESGMPKERFSAEFPKEGPSILRIQQVVRGDSAAYFCASSPSFSGANVLTFGAGSRLTVL.

This clone came up a few times. V is TRBV7-9 and J is TRBJ2-3; D is uncertain. Germline V gene lookup returns CDR1 SEHNR and CDR2 FQNEAQ (reference sequence). This CDR3 contains 15 residues. V was trimmed by 4 bases and J by 2 bases, leaving 13 bases between them. For the CDR3, the DNA is TGTGCCAGCAGCTCGCGAGAGGCGAACACAGATACGCAGTATTTT. Amino acid sequence: CASSSREANTDTQYF.

As regards this clone: This sample also contains other DNA sequences that code for the same CDR3. This chain connects TRBV9 to TRBJ2-7, with 13 bases aligning to TRBD2. The V gene's germline CDR1 is SGDLS and CDR2 YYNGEE. The V and J ends lost 4 bases and 7 bases, in that order; junction bases with no gene match: 5. The CDR3 runs to 14 residues. CDR3 sequence reads: CASSPGLAGYEQYF. The CDR3, as DNA: TGTGCCAGCAGCCCGGGACTAGCGGGGTATGAGCAGTACTTC.

This clone is a singleton in its sample. The CDR3 DNA follows: TGTGCCAGATGCCCGGGACAGATTAATGAAAAACTGTTTTTT. This encodes CARCPGQINEKLFF. V and J are TRBV5-3 and TRBJ1-4; 7 bases align to TRBD1. TRBV5-3 is filed as an ORF, its function uncertain. CDR3 length equals 14 residues. V gave up 7 bases and J gave up 4 bases; unmatched junction bases: 7.

CDR3 region: CASSQGGGENEKLFF. The CDR3 DNA reads TGCGCCAGCAGCCAAGGAGGGGGGGAGAATGAAAAACTGTTTTTT. The gene calls are TRBV4-1 and TRBJ1-4; possibly TRBD1 for D (6 bases). Per the germline V gene, CDR1 is MGHRA and CDR2 is YSYEKL. V gave up 1 base and J gave up 5 bases, with 11 bases separating them. There are 15 residues in the CDR3.

The CDR3 sequence is CSVGGRMDIMNTEAFF. CDR3 bases: TGCAGCGTTGGTGGCAGAATGGACATCATGAACACTGAAGCTTTCTTT. This rearrangement joins TRBV29-1 to TRBJ1-1; D may be TRBD1 (5 bases). Germline CDR1 reads SQVTM; CDR2 reads ANQGSEA. V shed 4 bases and J shed 0 bases, with 18 bases lying between them. This CDR3 is 16 amino acids long.

The chain has TRBV6-1 and TRBJ2-2, with 7 bases aligning to TRBD1. Germline V gene data show CDR1 as MNHNS and CDR2 as SASEGT. The V segment lost 7 bases and the J segment 6 bases; nucleotides outside the gene matches: 8. The CDR3 runs to 14 residues. This chain's CDR3 is CASIRDRVPGELFF. In nucleotides, the CDR3 is TGTGCCAGCATCAGAGACAGGGTACCCGGGGAGCTGTTTTTT.

V and J are TRBV9 and TRBJ2-7; no firm D call. Germline CDR1 reads SGDLS; CDR2 reads YYNGEE. Trimming shortened V by 0 bases and J by 2 bases, and 9 bases separated the two germline ends. The CDR3 loop spans 14 amino acids. The CDR3 protein is CASSVAAVAYEQYF. As DNA, the CDR3 is TGTGCCAGCAGCGTAGCTGCCGTAGCCTACGAGCAGTACTTC. The full variable domain, completed using reference TRBV9 and TRBJ2-7, is DSGVTQTPKHLITATGQRVTLRCSPRSGDLSVYWYQQSLDQGLQFLIQYYNGEERAKGNILERFSAQQFPDLHSELNLSSLELGDSALYFCASSVAAVAYEQYFGPGTRLTVT.

The chain employs TRBV10-3 and TRBJ1-5, with a weak D call TRBD1 (5 bases). Trimming pared 10 bases from V and 3 bases from J, leaving 16 bases between. Germline values: CDR1 ENHRY, CDR2 SYGVKD. The CDR3 runs 14 residues. CDR3 DNA: TGTGCCACCCGAATGGGGCAGAACAATCAGCCCCAGCATTTT. This encodes CATRMGQNNQPQHF.

The V call is TRBV27, the J call TRBJ2-5, with TRBD1 identical over 7 bases. The trim removed 5 bases at V and 0 bases at J, leaving 3 bases unmatched. Germline lookup yields CDR1 MNHEY and CDR2 SMNVEV (reference sequence). The CDR3 is 14 residues long. The CDR3 sequence: CASSETGNQETQYF. CDR3 DNA sequence: TGTGCCAGCAGTGAGACAGGGAACCAAGAGACCCAGTACTTC.

This rearrangement joins TRBV19 to TRBJ2-1; 8 bases line up with TRBD1. In germline, CDR1 is LNHDA, CDR2 SQIVND (reference sequence). The CDR3 has 18 residues. V shed 6 bases and J 0 bases; nucleotides not matched to a gene: 13. CDR3 residues: CASSPPRDRLYSYNEQFF. The DNA for the CDR3 is TGTGCCAGTAGCCCTCCAAGGGACAGGCTTTACTCCTACAATGAGCAGTTCTTC. Complete variable domain (other parts from reference TRBV19 and TRBJ2-1): DGGITQSPKYLFRKEGQNVTLSCEQNLNHDAMYWYRQDPGQGLRLIYYSQIVNDFQKGDIAEGYSVSREKKESFPLTVTSAQKNPTAFYLCASSPPRDRLYSYNEQFFGPGTRLTVL.

The gene calls are TRBV15 and TRBJ2-4, with 10 bases identical to TRBD1. The CDR3 loop spans 15 amino acids. V shed 1 base and J 8 bases; nucleotides not matched to a gene: 5. Germline CDR1 reads LNHNV; CDR2 reads YYDKDF (reference sequence). The CDR3, as DNA: TGTGCCACCAGCAGAGGCCGGGACAGGGGTTACATTCAGTACTTC. Translation gives CATSRGRDRGYIQYF.

The chain recombines TRBV27 with TRBJ1-5; no clear D. The V end was cut by 0 bases, the J end by 1 base, with 7 bases between. This CDR3 is 15 amino acids long. Germline V lookup: CDR1 MNHEY, CDR2 SMNVEV (reference sequence). The CDR3 is CASSLSGRSNQPQHF. For the CDR3, the DNA is TGTGCCAGCAGTTTATCCGGCAGGAGCAATCAGCCCCAGCATTTT.

The chain joins TRBV6-1 to TRBJ1-1; tentative D call: TRBD1 (6 bases). This CDR3 has 14 residues. V lost 4 bases to trimming and J lost 4 bases, with 13 bases between them. Germline-derived CDR1 and CDR2 are MNHNS and SASEGT. The CDR3 protein is CASSGGPPRTEAFF. The DNA of the CDR3 is TGTGCCAGCAGTGGGGGGCCTCCGCGCACTGAAGCTTTCTTT.

The gene calls are TRBV15 and TRBJ1-5; D is ambiguous. The V gene's germline CDR1 is LNHNV and CDR2 YYDKDF (reference sequence). The CDR3 runs 17 residues. V shed 0 bases and J shed 4 bases, with 16 bases lying between them. CDR3 sequence (DNA): TGTGCCACCAGCAGAGATCTGAGCACAGTGAAGAATCAGCCCCAGCATTTT. This codes for CATSRDLSTVKNQPQHF.

This rearrangement joins TRBV7-2 to TRBJ1-1; D perhaps matches TRBD1 (5 bases). The length of the CDR3 is 14 residues. Germline CDR1 is SGHTA and CDR2 is FQGNSA. The V end was cut by 1 base, the J end by 6 bases, with 12 bases between. The CDR3, as DNA: TGTGCCAGCAGCTTAGTAGTTGGGGACTCTGAAGCTTTCTTT. It encodes CASSLVVGDSEAFF.

V is TRBV7-8 and J is TRBJ2-3; D is possibly TRBD2 (6 bases). Deletions cut 1 base from V and 3 bases from J, with 11 bases between. CDR1 and CDR2 from the germline V gene are SGHVS and FQNEAQ. The length of the CDR3 is 15 residues. The CDR3 spells CASSLGGRWTDTQYF. The CDR3 DNA reads as TGTGCCAGCAGCTTAGGGGGGAGGTGGACAGATACGCAGTATTTT.

This clone was recorded only once. The chain employs TRBV29-1 and TRBJ2-1, with D tentatively TRBD2 (5 bases). This CDR3 contains 12 residues. The V gene lost 6 bases and the J gene lost 0 bases, with 6 bases spanning the gap. Germline V CDR1 and CDR2: SQVTM, ANQGSEA. CDR3 residues: CSVGSSYNEQFF. CDR3 coding DNA: TGCAGCGTGGGGAGCTCCTACAATGAGCAGTTCTTC.

This clone appeared a few times. The chain couples TRBV2 to TRBJ2-1; a possible D gene is TRBD2 (6 bases). Germline CDR1 is SNHLY and CDR2 is FYNNEI. The length of the CDR3 is 11 residues. The V and J ends lost 5 bases and 10 bases respectively, with 9 bases between them. The CDR3 region is CASSPGEEQFF. CDR3 sequence (DNA): TGTGCCAGCAGTCCGGGAGAGGAGCAGTTCTTC.